This T cell receptor (beta chain) was sequenced during a study of shared clonotypes between healthy human individuals (dated by TCRdb to 2020 to 2021). For the study in its entirety: The cohort comprised a couple of women and a few men aged 18 to 49 years. Per donor, three plates each were used for CD4 naive and CD4 memory, two for CD8 naive, and one for CD8 memory. To estimate repertoire size and how much clonotype sharing occurs between individuals, the study deeply sequenced the blood TCR repertoires of a handful of healthy adults. Different laboratories and diverse techniques were used to prepare libraries and sequence TCR repertoires, to increase sequencing depth and limit assay-specific biases. Per donor, leukapheresis produced somewhere between about 0.8 and 9.5 billion PBMCs. Study-level results and caveats: Clonotypes shared by all four sorted-subset donors showed higher generation probabilities than non-shared clonotypes. About 5% of naive CD4, around 4% of naive CD8, around 2.3% of memory CD4, and more than 0.35% of memory CD8 clonotypes were shared across a few donors. Only blood was sampled, and tissue TCR repertoires likely differ from those in blood. Based on pairwise subsampling, the degree of clonotype sharing among donors was expected to be affected by sequencing depth. Incomplete sequencing was indicated by rarefaction of sorted-subset datasets, despite the large sequencing depth. Naive subsets generally had larger estimated clonotype richness than memory subsets. The genetic and exposure-history diversity represented was limited by the small number of donors.

Note on this clone: Its antigen is not yet known. Base qualities are not provided; no much larger clone lies one nucleotide away.

From the cysteine up to the phenylalanine, the CDR3 has a length of 15 residues. CDR3 DNA only is kept here, 45 bases in frame from base 1. Unmatched junction bases come to 7, with V trimmed by 3 bases and J by 7 bases. In the germline V gene, CDR1 corresponds to MGHRA and CDR2 to YSYEKL. TCR CDR3 regions were amplified from genomic DNA by multiplex PCR using the deep immunoSEQ assay. Genomic DNA extracted from each cell subset was distributed evenly over all wells of several immunoSEQ 96-well plates, and each plate served as one replicate. For sorted subsets, each replicate PCR was loaded with roughly 0.2 ug genomic DNA, equivalent to roughly 30,000 T cell genomes. Purified libraries were quantified with a Qubit 3.0 fluorometer, sized on a Bioanalyzer 2100, and re-quantified with the KAPA Library Quantification kit. Every immunoSEQ 96-well plate was sequenced on a dedicated single-read 150-cycle Illumina NextSeq 550 flow cell. Per the original workflow: Because only junctional sequences without quality scores were contained in the immunoSEQ output, filtering matching that applied to full-length reads could not be performed. Sequences were annotated with PyIR, a Python wrapper for IgBLAST v1.9, and V/J genes and CDR3 were assigned using IMGT germline references. Reads were filtered out if the reads had weak V/J assignments (E-value above 1e-6), no CDR3, stop codons, out-of-frame junctions, or ambiguous translated residues. V3J clonotypes were defined as sequences sharing the same inferred V gene, J gene, and CDR3 amino acid sequence. To compute the percentage overlap between repertoires, the number of shared unique clonotypes was divided by the size of the smaller repertoire. Three approaches were used to assess repertoire richness: RTK rarefaction, the Chao1 estimator, and Recon v2.1 estimates of unobserved clonotypes. OLGA was used to compute generation probabilities for all TCRbeta clonotypes that the gDNA method yielded from a few donors. The table was pulled from immuneACCESS by TCRdb, which kept in-frame rearrangements only. Such tables lose some clones; where checked, under half of the loss comes from unresolved V genes, and the rest has no known cause. The DNA was the basis for D and trimming; V, J and clone size are from that table. This sample lists nearly 750,000 clones; over 60% were detected once. Approximately 1.7% of the sample lies in the top ten.

The donors were healthy, HIV-negative adults with no recently reported acute infections or vaccinations. Every donor was a Caucasian adult living in Nashville, Tennessee, USA. Magnetic negative selection was used to enrich CD4+ T cells, after which naive cells were positively selected on CD45RA and the negative fraction became the memory subset. After blood collection by leukapheresis, PBMCs were isolated using Ficoll-Histopaque density gradient centrifugation and then cryopreserved in the vapor phase of liquid nitrogen. Purity and quantity of every magnetically sorted T cell population were checked by analytical flow cytometry. From each sorted fraction, genomic DNA was isolated and quantified by UV absorbance on a Nanodrop 2000c.

The source of this sequence is a woman aged 25-40 years in good health. The chain links TRBV4-1 with TRBJ2-2; TRBD1 lines up with 8 middle nucleotides. Sequenced input: memory CD4+ T cells sorted from blood. In light of the paper, this sample's cell subset or site label describes: CD45RA-negative fraction. The CDR3 here reads CASSHGQGRNGELFF. The nucleotide sequence reads TGCGCCAGCAGCCACGGACAGGGCAGGAACGGGGAGCTGTTTTTT.